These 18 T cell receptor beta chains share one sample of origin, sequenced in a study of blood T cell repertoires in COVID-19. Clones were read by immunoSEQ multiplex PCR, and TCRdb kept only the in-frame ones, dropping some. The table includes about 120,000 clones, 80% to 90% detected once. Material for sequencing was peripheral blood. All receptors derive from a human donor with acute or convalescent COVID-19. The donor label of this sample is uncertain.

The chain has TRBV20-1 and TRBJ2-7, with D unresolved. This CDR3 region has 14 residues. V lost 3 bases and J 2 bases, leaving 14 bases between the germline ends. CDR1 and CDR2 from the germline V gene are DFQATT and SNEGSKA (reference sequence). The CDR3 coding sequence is TGCAGTGCTAGTAATCAGGAATCCCCCTACGAGCAGTACTTC. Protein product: CSASNQESPYEQYF.

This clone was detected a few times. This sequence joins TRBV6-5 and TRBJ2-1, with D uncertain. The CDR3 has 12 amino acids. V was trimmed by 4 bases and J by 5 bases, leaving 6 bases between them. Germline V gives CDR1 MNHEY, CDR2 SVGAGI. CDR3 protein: CASSSYNNEQFF. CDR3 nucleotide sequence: TGTGCCAGCAGTTCCTATAACAATGAGCAGTTCTTC.

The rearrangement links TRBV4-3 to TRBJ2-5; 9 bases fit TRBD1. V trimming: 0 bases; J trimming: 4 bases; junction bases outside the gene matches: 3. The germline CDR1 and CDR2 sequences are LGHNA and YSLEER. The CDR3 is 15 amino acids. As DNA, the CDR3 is TGCGCCAGCAGCCAAGATCTGGACAGGGGAGAGACCCAGTACTTC. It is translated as CASSQDLDRGETQYF.

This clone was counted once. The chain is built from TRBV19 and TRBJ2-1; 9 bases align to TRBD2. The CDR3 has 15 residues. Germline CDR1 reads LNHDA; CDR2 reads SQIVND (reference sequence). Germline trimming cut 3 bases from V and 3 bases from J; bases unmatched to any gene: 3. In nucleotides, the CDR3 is TGTGCCAGTAGTATTAGCGGGGGTTACTACAATGAGCAGTTCTTC. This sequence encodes CASSISGGYYNEQFF.

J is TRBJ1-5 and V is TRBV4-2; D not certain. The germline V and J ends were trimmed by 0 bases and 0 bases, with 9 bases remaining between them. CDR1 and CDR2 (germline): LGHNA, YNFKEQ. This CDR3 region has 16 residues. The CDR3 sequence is CASSQDGTASNQPQHF. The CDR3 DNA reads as TGTGCCAGCAGCCAAGATGGCACAGCTAGCAATCAGCCCCAGCATTTT.

The CDR3 DNA follows: TGTGCCAGCAGTCACCCCCCGGGACAGGGGAACACCATATATTTT. Translating gives CASSHPPGQGNTIYF. The rearrangement links TRBV6-6 to TRBJ1-3, with TRBD1 matching over 10 bases. Per germline, CDR1 MNHNY and CDR2 SVGAGI (reference sequence). The CDR3 is 15 amino acids. The trim removed 5 bases at V and 7 bases at J, leaving 8 bases unmatched.

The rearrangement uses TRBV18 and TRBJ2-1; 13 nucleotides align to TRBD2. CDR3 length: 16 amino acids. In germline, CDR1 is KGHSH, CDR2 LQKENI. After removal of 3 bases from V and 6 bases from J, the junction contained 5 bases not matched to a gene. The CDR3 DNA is TGTGCCAGCTCACCGCCGGGACTAGCGGGGCGCAATGAGCAGTTCTTC. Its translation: CASSPPGLAGRNEQFF. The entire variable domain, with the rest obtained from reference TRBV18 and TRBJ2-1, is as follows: NAGVMQNPRHLVRRRGQEARLRCSPMKGHSHVYWYRQLPEEGLKFMVYLQKENIIDESGMPKERFSAEFPKEGPSILRIQQVVRGDSAAYFCASSPPGLAGRNEQFFGPGTRLTVL.

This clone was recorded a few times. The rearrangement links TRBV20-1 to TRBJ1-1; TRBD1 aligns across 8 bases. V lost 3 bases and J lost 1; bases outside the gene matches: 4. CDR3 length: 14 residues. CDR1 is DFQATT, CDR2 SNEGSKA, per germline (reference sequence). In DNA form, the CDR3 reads TGCAGTGCTAGTACCGGGACAGGGAACACTGAAGCTTTCTTT. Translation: CSASTGTGNTEAFF.

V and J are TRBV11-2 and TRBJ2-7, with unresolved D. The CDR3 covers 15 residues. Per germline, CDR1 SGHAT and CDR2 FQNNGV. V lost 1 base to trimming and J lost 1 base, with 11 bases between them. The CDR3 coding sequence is TGTGCCAGCAGCTTAGTTCAATTCGGGTCCTACGAGCAGTACTTC. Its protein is CASSLVQFGSYEQYF.

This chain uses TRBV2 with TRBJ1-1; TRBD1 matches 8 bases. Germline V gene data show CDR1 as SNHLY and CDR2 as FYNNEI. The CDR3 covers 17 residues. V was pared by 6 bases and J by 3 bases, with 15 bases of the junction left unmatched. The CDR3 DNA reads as TGTGCCAGCAGCGAGCGACAGGGGATAATGGTAGACACTGAAGCTTTCTTT. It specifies CASSERQGIMVDTEAFF.

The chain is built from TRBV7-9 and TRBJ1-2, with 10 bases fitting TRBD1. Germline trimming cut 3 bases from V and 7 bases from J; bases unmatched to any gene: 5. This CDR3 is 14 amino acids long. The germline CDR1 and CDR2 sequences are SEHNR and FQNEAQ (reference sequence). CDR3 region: CASSFSGTGAGYTF. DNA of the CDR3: TGTGCCAGCAGCTTCTCTGGGACAGGGGCTGGCTACACCTTC.

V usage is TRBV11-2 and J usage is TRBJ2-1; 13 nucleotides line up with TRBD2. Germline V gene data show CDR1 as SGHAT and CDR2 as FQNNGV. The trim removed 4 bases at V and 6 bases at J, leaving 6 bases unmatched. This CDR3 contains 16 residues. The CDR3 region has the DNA TGTGCCAGCAGCTCGAGACTAGCGGGGGGCCGCAATGAGCAGTTCTTC. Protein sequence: CASSSRLAGGRNEQFF.

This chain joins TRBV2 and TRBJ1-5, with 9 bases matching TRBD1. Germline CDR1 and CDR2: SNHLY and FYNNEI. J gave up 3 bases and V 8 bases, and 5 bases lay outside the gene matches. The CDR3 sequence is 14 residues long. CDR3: CASRDRVPNQPQHF. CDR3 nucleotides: TGTGCCAGCCGGGACAGGGTCCCCAATCAGCCCCAGCATTTT.

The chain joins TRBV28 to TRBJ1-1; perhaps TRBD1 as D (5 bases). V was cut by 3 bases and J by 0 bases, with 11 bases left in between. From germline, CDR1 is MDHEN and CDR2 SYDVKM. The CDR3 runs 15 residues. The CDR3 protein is CASSLRTFVNTEAFF. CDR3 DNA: TGTGCCAGCAGTTTGCGGACATTTGTGAACACTGAAGCTTTCTTT.

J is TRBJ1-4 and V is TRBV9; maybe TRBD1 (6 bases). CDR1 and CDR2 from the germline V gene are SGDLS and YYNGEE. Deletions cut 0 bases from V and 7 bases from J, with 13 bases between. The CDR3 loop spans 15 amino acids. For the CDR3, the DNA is TGTGCCAGCAGCGTAGGACAGGTTCAGGGTGAAAAACTGTTTTTT. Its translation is CASSVGQVQGEKLFF.

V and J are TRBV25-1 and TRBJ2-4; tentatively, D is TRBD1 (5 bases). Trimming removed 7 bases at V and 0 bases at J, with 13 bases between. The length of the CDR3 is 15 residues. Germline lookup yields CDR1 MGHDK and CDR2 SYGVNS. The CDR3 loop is CASILTGLAKNIQYF. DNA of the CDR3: TGTGCCAGCATTCTCACAGGTCTAGCCAAAAACATTCAGTACTTC.

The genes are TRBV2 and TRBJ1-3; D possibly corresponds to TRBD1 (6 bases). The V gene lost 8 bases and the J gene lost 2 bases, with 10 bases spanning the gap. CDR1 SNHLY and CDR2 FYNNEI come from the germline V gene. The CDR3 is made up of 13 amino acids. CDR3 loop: CASAGAAGNTIYF. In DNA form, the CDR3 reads TGTGCCAGCGCGGGGGCGGCTGGAAACACCATATATTTT.

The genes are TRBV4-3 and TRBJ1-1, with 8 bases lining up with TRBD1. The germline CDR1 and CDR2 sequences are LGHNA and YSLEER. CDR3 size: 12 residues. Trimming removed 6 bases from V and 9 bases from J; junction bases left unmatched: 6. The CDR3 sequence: CASRGQAEQAFF. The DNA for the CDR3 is TGCGCCAGCAGGGGACAGGCTGAACAAGCTTTCTTT.